A single sample gave rise to the 22 T cell receptor beta chains below, sequenced in a study of T cells after yellow fever vaccination. TCRdb reprocessed the 5' RACE reads via MiXCR and lists one record per CDR3 protein. The sample yields about 330,000 distinct CDR3 sequences, over 4% seen once. The sample in question was PBMCs, obtained 5 days after the yellow fever booster vaccination. These TCRs come from a young man who received the YFV17D yellow fever vaccine.

The chain recombines TRBV12-3 or TRBV12-4 with TRBJ2-3; D is unclear. The CDR3 has 13 residues. V was shortened by 6 bases and J by 1 base, with 8 bases between the two germline ends. As DNA, the CDR3 is TGTGCCAGCAGGCGCCTTCGCACAGATACGCAGTATTTT. Amino acids: CASRRLRTDTQYF.

This clonotype was picked up a small number of times. The chain links TRBV7-3 to TRBJ2-2; maybe TRBD2 (6 bases). Germline V CDR1 and CDR2: SGHTA, FQGTGA. V was pared by 8 bases and J by 0 bases, with 13 bases between. CDR3 length equals 15 residues. CDR3 in amino acids: CASGPGGSNTGELFF. CDR3 DNA: TGTGCCAGCGGACCCGGGGGTTCGAACACCGGGGAGCTGTTTTTT.

The CDR3 here is CASSPTPDTQYF. CDR3 coding DNA: TGTGCCAGCTCACCAACCCCGGATACGCAGTATTTT. This sequence joins TRBV18 and TRBJ2-3; D gene ambiguous. From germline, CDR1 is KGHSH and CDR2 LQKENI. This CDR3 has 12 amino acids. V was pared by 2 bases and J by 6 bases, with 6 bases between.

This clonotype was recorded at least ten times. The rearrangement joins TRBV7-2 to TRBJ2-7; D unclear. This CDR3 is 15 amino acids long. V was clipped by 1 base and J by 1 base, with 11 bases between them. CDR1 is SGHTA and CDR2 is FQGNSA in the germline V gene. DNA of the CDR3: TGTGCCAGCAGCTTAGGGCGTCGGCAGTCCTACGAGCAGTACGTC. As protein: CASSLGRRQSYEQYV.

Ten or more counts support this clonotype. This chain connects TRBV27 to TRBJ2-2; the D gene is possibly TRBD1 (6 bases). Germline V CDR1 and CDR2: MNHEY, SMNVEV (reference sequence). With 2 bases removed from V and 0 bases from J, the gap between germline ends came to 13 bases. The CDR3 extends over 17 amino acids. The CDR3 region is CASSLGVRQANTGELFF. In DNA form, the CDR3 reads TGTGCCAGCAGTTTAGGGGTCAGACAGGCGAACACCGGGGAGCTGTTTTTT.

This clonotype was detected ten times or more. This chain links TRBV29-1 with TRBJ2-7; TRBD1 aligns across 8 bases. Germline trimming cut 4 bases from V and 1 base from J; bases unmatched to any gene: 3. Germline lookup yields CDR1 SQVTM and CDR2 ANQGSEA. The CDR3 covers 13 residues. CDR3 region: CSVGRQGSYEQYF. CDR3 bases: TGCAGCGTTGGCCGACAGGGGTCCTACGAGCAGTACTTC.

The chain carries TRBV7-2 and TRBJ1-1; no clear D gene. This CDR3 contains 13 residues. V was clipped by 2 bases and J by 5 bases, with 9 bases between them. Germline-derived CDR1 and CDR2 are SGHTA and FQGNSA. This chain's CDR3 is CASSLPPPTEAFF. The CDR3 nucleotides are TGTGCCAGCAGCTTACCCCCCCCAACTGAAGCTTTCTTT.

The genes are TRBV16 and TRBJ2-3; D possibly corresponds to TRBD1 (5 bases). V gave up 4 bases and J gave up 4 bases, with 15 bases separating them. This CDR3 spans 15 amino acids. CDR1 KGHSY and CDR2 FQNENV come from the germline V gene. CDR3 amino acids: CASSRPGSSADTQYF. Here the CDR3 DNA reads TGTGCCAGCAGCCGCCCAGGGTCCTCCGCAGATACGCAGTATTTT.

In this sample, this clonotype turned up many times. The chain couples TRBV30 to TRBJ2-6; D ambiguous. This CDR3 has 14 residues. From germline, CDR1 is GTSNPN and CDR2 SVGIG (reference sequence). V lost 0 bases and J lost 4, with 7 bases in between. The CDR3 region has the DNA TGTGCCTGGAGTGTTACAGACGGGGCCAACGTCCTGACTTTC. As protein: CAWSVTDGANVLTF. The full variable domain, with the rest looked up from reference TRBV30 and TRBJ2-6, is SQTIHQWPATLVQPVGSPLSLECTVEGTSNPNLYWYRQAAGRGLQLLFYSVGIGQISSEVPQNLSASRPQDRQFILSSKKLLLSDSGFYLCAWSVTDGANVLTFGAGSRLTVL.

This clonotype was picked up a small number of times. The genes are TRBV5-1 and TRBJ1-1, with a possible D match to TRBD1 (5 bases). The length of the CDR3 is 15 residues. Trimming removed 4 bases from V and 4 bases from J, with 17 bases in between. Germline lookup yields CDR1 SGHRS and CDR2 YFSETQ. For the CDR3, the DNA is TGCGCCAGCAGCCCCTTCGGCGGCAGGGCCACTGAAGCTTTCTTT. Its protein is CASSPFGGRATEAFF.

This clonotype has just a few counts. This sequence joins TRBV7-2 and TRBJ1-6, with D possibly matching TRBD1 (5 bases). V shed 0 bases and J shed 4 bases, with 16 bases lying between them. CDR3 length: 18 amino acids. Germline CDR1 reads SGHTA; CDR2 reads FQGNSA. The CDR3 protein is CASSLAGGREYYNSPLHF. CDR3 nucleotide sequence: TGTGCCAGCAGCTTAGCGGGCGGCAGGGAATATTATAATTCACCCCTCCACTTT.

The rearrangement links TRBV12-3 or TRBV12-4 to TRBJ1-4; D unresolved. The CDR3 covers 11 residues. Between the trimmed V and J ends, which lost 8 bases and 10 bases, there was a span of 11 bases. DNA for the CDR3: TGTGCCAGCCCGTATAAATTAAAACTGTTTTTT. It codes for CASPYKLKLFF.

Many counts were recorded for this clonotype. The junction departs from the called germline gene at one end, perhaps through a read error. The J gene is TRBJ1-1, the V gene TRBV20-1; perhaps TRBD1 as D (6 bases). The CDR3 has 15 amino acids. Germline V lookup: CDR1 DFQATT, CDR2 SNEGSKA (reference sequence). The CDR3: CSATGAGHRMAQPGF. The CDR3, as DNA: TGCAGTGCTACGGGGGCCGGACACAGGATGGCTCAGCCCGGCTTT.

A few counts support this clonotype. The rearrangement uses TRBV7-2 and TRBJ2-5; TRBD2 is a possible D gene (6 bases). Germline V gives CDR1 SGHTA, CDR2 FQGNSA. Trimming took 3 bases from V and 5 from J, leaving 10 bases between them. The CDR3 contains 13 residues. The CDR3 loop reads CASSFGRAETQYF. As DNA, the CDR3 is TGTGCCAGCAGCTTCGGGAGAGCTGAGACCCAGTACTTC.

This chain connects TRBV11-2 to TRBJ2-7; D is perhaps TRBD1 or TRBD2 (6 bases each). The germline V gene has CDR1 SGHAT and CDR2 FQNNGV. V lost 1 base to trimming and J lost 4 bases, with 14 bases between them. CDR3 length: 15 amino acids. Here the CDR3 reads CASSLVKGGSYEQYV. Here the CDR3 DNA reads TGTGCCAGCAGCTTAGTCAAGGGGGGATCTTACGAGCAGTACGTC.

V gene TRBV6-6 combines with J gene TRBJ2-3; 9 bases agree with TRBD2. Looked up from germline, CDR1 is MNHNY and CDR2 is SVGAGI (reference sequence). Trimming cost V 6 bases and J 2 bases; bases outside gene matches: 9. The CDR3 has 16 amino acids. The CDR3 bases are TGTGCCAGCAGCCGTCCCGGGACTAGCCCCACAGATACGCAGTATTTT. Translated: CASSRPGTSPTDTQYF.

This clonotype occurred many times. The chain has TRBV12-3 or TRBV12-4 and TRBJ1-1; D is perhaps TRBD1 (5 bases). Trimming stripped 4 bases from V and 1 base from J, with 16 bases between. CDR3 length: 16 residues. The CDR3 nucleotides read TGTGCCAGCAGTTACCGGGACGGGTTGAAGAACACTGAAGCTTTCTTT. It is translated as CASSYRDGLKNTEAFF.

This sequence joins TRBV7-2 and TRBJ1-2; 8 bases map to TRBD1. Germline-derived CDR1 and CDR2 are SGHTA and FQGNSA. V dropped 5 bases and J dropped 8; count of bases not matched to a gene: 7. CDR3 length: 13 amino acids. CDR3 sequence reads: CASSPQGAQGYTF. In DNA, the CDR3 is TGTGCCAGCAGCCCCCAGGGGGCACAAGGCTACACCTTC.

This clonotype was recorded many times. The chain joins TRBV6-4 to TRBJ2-1, with 8 bases fitting TRBD2. V was pared by 2 bases and J by 0 bases, with 0 bases of the junction left unmatched. The germline CDR1 and CDR2 sequences are MRHNA and SNTAGT. This CDR3 comprises 15 residues. Here the CDR3 DNA reads TGTGCCAGCAGTGACACTAGCGGCTCCTACAATGAGCAGTTCTTC. Residues: CASSDTSGSYNEQFF.

This clonotype was seen more than once but under ten times. This CDR3 reads CSARDLARPGVRNTEAFF. CDR3 DNA: TGCAGTGCTAGAGATTTAGCCAGGCCCGGGGTTCGGAACACTGAAGCTTTCTTT. V is TRBV20-1 and J is TRBJ1-1; unclear D gene. CDR1 and CDR2 from the germline V gene are DFQATT and SNEGSKA (reference sequence). V shed 0 bases and J shed 1 base, with 21 bases lying between them. The CDR3 is 18 residues long.

This clonotype showed up many times. J is TRBJ1-6 and V is TRBV4-3; D perhaps matches TRBD1 (5 bases). This CDR3 comprises 14 residues. The ends were cut back, 5 bases at V and 7 bases at J, with 12 bases in the middle. CDR1 is LGHNA and CDR2 is YSLEER in the germline V gene. The CDR3 DNA is TGCGCCAGCAGCAGACAGCTGTCGAATTCACCCCTCCACTTT. As protein: CASSRQLSNSPLHF.

There are many counts of this clonotype. The rearrangement joins TRBV5-6 to TRBJ1-1, with D possibly TRBD1 on 6 matching bases. V was shortened by 4 bases and J by 1 base, with 11 bases between the two germline ends. The V gene's germline CDR1 is SGHDT and CDR2 YYEEEE. The CDR3 spans 14 residues. Here the CDR3 reads CASSLTGRNTEAFF. The CDR3 nucleotides are TGTGCCAGCAGCCTGACAGGTAGGAACACTGAAGCTTTCTTT.